The rows below give T cell receptor beta chains drawn from one sample of a study of T cell repertoires in cytomegalovirus infection. TCRdb reprocessed the reads with MiXCR, giving one entry per CDR3 protein. The sample has approximately 180,000 distinct CDR3 sequences; roughly 15% are singletons. Sequenced material: CD8+ T cells from PBMCs. The receptors were sampled from a human donor in good health (CMV status not recorded). Some clones in this sample may be carry-over from other donors' samples. Both conserved end residues are part of each CDR3. A D gene is named only where the DNA matches it firmly. The size entry is marked missing in some rows and otherwise reads once, few, many or a size class.

J: TRBJ1-6; D: .; V: TRBV30; size: .; CDR3: CAWVSRGRKDSPLHF; DNA: TGTGCCTGGGTCTCGCGGGGAAGAAAGGATTCACCCCTCCACTTT
J: TRBJ1-4; D: .; V: TRBV7-2; size: few; CDR3: CASSLVVGTNEKLFF; DNA: TGTGCCAGCAGCTTAGTGGTAGGGACTAATGAAAAACTGTTTTTT
J: TRBJ2-2; D: .; V: TRBV7-2; size: .; CDR3: CASSLAPGTISLGELFF; DNA: TGTGCCAGCAGCTTAGCCCCCGGGACAATATCTCTCGGGGAGCTGTTTTTT
J: TRBJ2-3; D: TRBD2; V: TRBV6-1; size: few; CDR3: CASSEPTGSGSTDTQYF; DNA: TGTGCCAGCAGTGAACCCACCGGTAGCGGGAGCACAGATACGCAGTATTTT
J: TRBJ1-5; D: .; V: TRBV6-2/TRBV6-3; size: few; CDR3: CASSSVGLENQPQHF; DNA: TGTGCCAGCAGCTCTGTCGGTTTGGAGAATCAGCCCCAGCATTTT
J: TRBJ2-7; D: TRBD2; V: TRBV11-2; size: .; CDR3: CASSYERGRSYEQYF; DNA: TGTGCCAGCAGCTACGAGCGGGGGCGCTCCTACGAGCAGTACTTC
J: TRBJ2-7; D: .; V: TRBV5-6; size: few; CDR3: CASSLGQDNYEQYF; DNA: TGTGCCAGCAGCTTGGGACAGGACAATTACGAGCAGTACTTC
J: TRBJ2-2; D: .; V: TRBV6-1; size: .; CDR3: CASSYPVPPGELFF; DNA: TGTGCCAGCAGTTACCCGGTCCCCCCGGGGGAGCTGTTTTTT
J: TRBJ2-1; D: TRBD1; V: TRBV7-9; size: few; CDR3: CASSLITGAGDEQFF; DNA: TGTGCCAGCAGCTTAATAACAGGGGCCGGGGATGAGCAGTTCTTC
J: TRBJ1-1; D: .; V: TRBV7-2; size: .; CDR3: CASEVGTEAFF; DNA: TGTGCCAGCGAAGTGGGGACTGAAGCTTTCTTT
J: TRBJ1-5; D: .; V: TRBV7-2; size: .; CDR3: CASSLVLQPQHF; DNA: TGTGCCAGCAGCTTAGTTCTCCAGCCCCAGCATTTT
J: TRBJ1-1; D: .; V: TRBV2; size: .; CDR3: CASIPRITEAFF; DNA: TGTGCCAGCATCCCTAGGATCACTGAAGCTTTCTTT
J: TRBJ2-5; D: .; V: TRBV30; size: few; CDR3: CAWSAQEQETQYF; DNA: TGTGCCTGGAGTGCTCAAGAACAAGAGACCCAGTACTTC
J: TRBJ2-7; D: .; V: TRBV7-6; size: .; CDR3: CASSLDWTAYEQYF; DNA: TGTGCCAGCAGCTTAGATTGGACGGCCTACGAGCAGTACTTC
J: TRBJ1-2; D: .; V: TRBV7-8; size: .; CDR3: CASSLVSNYGYTF; DNA: TGTGCCAGCAGCTTAGTCAGTAACTATGGCTACACCTTC
J: TRBJ2-1; D: .; V: TRBV27; size: .; CDR3: CASSPVTYSYNEQFF; DNA: TGTGCCAGCAGTCCGGTGACGTACTCCTACAATGAGCAGTTCTTC
J: TRBJ2-3; D: .; V: TRBV7-8; size: .; CDR3: CASSFEFTSTDTQYF; DNA: TGTGCCAGCAGTTTCGAGTTCACTAGCACAGATACGCAGTATTTT
J: TRBJ1-2; D: TRBD1; V: TRBV7-2; size: few; CDR3: CASSDRDYPNYGYTF; DNA: TGTGCCAGCAGCGACAGGGATTATCCGAACTATGGCTACACCTTC
J: TRBJ2-2; D: TRBD2; V: TRBV7-8; size: few; CDR3: CASSPRGAGVRNTGELFF; DNA: TGTGCCAGCAGCCCCAGAGGAGCGGGGGTGCGGAACACCGGGGAGCTGTTTTTT
J: TRBJ2-7; D: TRBD2; V: TRBV7-2; size: .; CDR3: CASSLEVAGASYEQYF; DNA: TGTGCCAGCAGCTTAGAGGTAGCGGGGGCATCCTACGAGCAGTACTTC
J: TRBJ2-2; D: .; V: TRBV5-6; size: .; CDR3: CASSSAVGQGLAGELFF; DNA: TGTGCCAGCAGCTCTGCGGTGGGTCAGGGATTGGCCGGGGAGCTGTTTTTT
J: TRBJ2-2; D: .; V: TRBV7-2; size: many; CDR3: CASSLNQAALGELFF; DNA: TGTGCCAGCAGCTTAAATCAAGCGGCTCTGGGGGAGCTGTTTTTT
J: TRBJ2-1; D: .; V: TRBV7-9; size: .; CDR3: CASSALSWESSYNEQFF; DNA: TGTGCCAGCAGCGCCCTGTCGTGGGAGAGCTCCTACAATGAGCAGTTCTTC
J: TRBJ1-5; D: .; V: TRBV27; size: few; CDR3: CASSWGSNQPQHF; DNA: TGTGCCAGCAGTTGGGGAAGCAATCAGCCCCAGCATTTT
J: TRBJ2-1; D: .; V: TRBV7-8; size: .; CDR3: CASSFLQSPIHNEQFF; DNA: TGTGCCAGCAGCTTTCTACAATCCCCCATACACAATGAGCAGTTCTTC
J: TRBJ1-1; D: .; V: TRBV28; size: many; CDR3: CASSTRTVPVPMNTEAFF; DNA: TGTGCCAGCAGTACCAGGACAGTCCCGGTCCCGATGAACACTGAAGCTTTCTTT
J: TRBJ2-7; D: .; V: TRBV7-6; size: .; CDR3: CASSQAYSYEQYF; DNA: TGTGCCAGCAGCCAAGCATACTCCTACGAGCAGTACTTC
J: TRBJ2-1; D: TRBD2; V: TRBV9; size: .; CDR3: CASSATSGGYNEQFF; DNA: TGTGCCAGCAGCGCGACTAGCGGGGGATACAATGAGCAGTTCTTC
J: TRBJ2-7; D: .; V: TRBV7-2; size: few; CDR3: CASSLSSVREQYF; DNA: TGTGCCAGCAGCTTATCCTCCGTTCGCGAGCAGTACTTC
J: TRBJ2-2; D: .; V: TRBV7-2; size: .; CDR3: CASSPRQGGYTGELFF; DNA: TGTGCCAGCAGCCCACGGCAGGGGGGGTACACCGGGGAGCTGTTTTTT
J: TRBJ2-1; D: .; V: TRBV12-3/TRBV12-4; size: .; CDR3: CASSFGVGEQFF; DNA: TGTGCCAGCAGTTTTGGGGTAGGGGAGCAGTTCTTC
J: TRBJ2-3; D: .; V: TRBV7-6; size: .; CDR3: CASSLTATTSNTQYF; DNA: TGTGCCAGCAGCTTAACGGCAACTACTTCGAATACGCAGTATTTT